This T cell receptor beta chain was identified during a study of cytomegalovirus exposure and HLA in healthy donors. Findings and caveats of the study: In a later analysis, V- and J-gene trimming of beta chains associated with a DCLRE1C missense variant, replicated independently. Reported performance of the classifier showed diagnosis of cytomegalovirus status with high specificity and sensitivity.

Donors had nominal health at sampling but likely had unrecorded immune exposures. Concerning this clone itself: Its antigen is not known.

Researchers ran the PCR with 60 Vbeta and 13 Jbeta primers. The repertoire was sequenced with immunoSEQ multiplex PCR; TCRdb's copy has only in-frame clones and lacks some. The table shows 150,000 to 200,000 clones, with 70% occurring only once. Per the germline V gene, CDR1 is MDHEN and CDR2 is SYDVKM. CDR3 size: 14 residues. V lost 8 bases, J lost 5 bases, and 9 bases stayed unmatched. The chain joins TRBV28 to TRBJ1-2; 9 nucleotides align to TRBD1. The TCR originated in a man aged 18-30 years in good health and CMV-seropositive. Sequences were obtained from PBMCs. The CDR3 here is CASYVKGQGYGYTF. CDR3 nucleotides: TGTGCCAGCTACGTCAAGGGACAGGGTTATGGCTACACCTTC.